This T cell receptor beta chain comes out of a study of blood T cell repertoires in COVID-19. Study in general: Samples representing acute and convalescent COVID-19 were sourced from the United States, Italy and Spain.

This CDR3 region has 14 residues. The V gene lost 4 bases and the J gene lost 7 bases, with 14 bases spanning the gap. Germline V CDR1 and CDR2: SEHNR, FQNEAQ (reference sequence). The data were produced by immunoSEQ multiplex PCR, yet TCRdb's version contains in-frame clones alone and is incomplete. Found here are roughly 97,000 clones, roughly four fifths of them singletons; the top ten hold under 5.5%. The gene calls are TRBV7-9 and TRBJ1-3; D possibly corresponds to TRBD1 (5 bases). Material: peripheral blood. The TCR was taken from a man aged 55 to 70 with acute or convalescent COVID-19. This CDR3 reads CASSSQGNWNTIYF. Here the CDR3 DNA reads TGTGCCAGCAGCTCCCAGGGTAATTGGAACACCATATATTTT.